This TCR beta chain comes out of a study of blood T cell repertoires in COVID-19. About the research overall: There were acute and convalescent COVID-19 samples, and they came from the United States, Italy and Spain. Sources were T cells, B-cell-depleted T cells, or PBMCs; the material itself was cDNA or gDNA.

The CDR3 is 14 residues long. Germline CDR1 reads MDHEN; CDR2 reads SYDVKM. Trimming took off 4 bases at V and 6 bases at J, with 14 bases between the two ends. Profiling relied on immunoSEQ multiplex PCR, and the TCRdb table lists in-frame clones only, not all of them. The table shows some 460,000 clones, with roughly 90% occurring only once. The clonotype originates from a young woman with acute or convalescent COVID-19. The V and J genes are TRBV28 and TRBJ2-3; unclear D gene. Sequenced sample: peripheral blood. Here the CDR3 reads CASSSRSGSDTQYF. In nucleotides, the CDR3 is TGTGCCAGCAGTTCTAGGTCTGGGTCGGATACGCAGTATTTT.